The T cell receptor beta chain under discussion was sequenced for a study of cytomegalovirus exposure and HLA in healthy donors. Study information: It was reported in a later analysis that the roughly 120 validation repertoires used the same platform as the 666 first-cohort repertoires.

Separation from the approximately 670-subject first cohort characterized the approximately 120-subject validation cohort, to which the donors belonged. To note about this clone: Antigen specificity is unknown.

The assay was immunoSEQ multiplex PCR, and TCRdb's table has in-frame clones only and misses some. This table holds over 200,000 clones, 90% found once. Study results and caveats: Cytomegalovirus association was assigned to some 160 TCR beta chains. Whilst most TCR sequences proved rare, a subset of public TCRs occurred across many donors.

CDR3 length equals 15 residues. Per germline, CDR1 SGDLS and CDR2 YYNGEE. The V gene end was trimmed by 4 bases and the J gene end by 1 base; junction bases not matched to a gene: 4. The sequenced sample consisted of PBMCs. The chain recombines TRBV9 with TRBJ2-5, with 10 bases identical to TRBD2. This TCR was sampled from a woman in her thirties in good health and CMV-seronegative. CDR3 bases: TGTGCCAGCAGCCCTAGCGGGAGCAGCCAAGAGACCCAGTACTTC. This gives the protein CASSPSGSSQETQYF.